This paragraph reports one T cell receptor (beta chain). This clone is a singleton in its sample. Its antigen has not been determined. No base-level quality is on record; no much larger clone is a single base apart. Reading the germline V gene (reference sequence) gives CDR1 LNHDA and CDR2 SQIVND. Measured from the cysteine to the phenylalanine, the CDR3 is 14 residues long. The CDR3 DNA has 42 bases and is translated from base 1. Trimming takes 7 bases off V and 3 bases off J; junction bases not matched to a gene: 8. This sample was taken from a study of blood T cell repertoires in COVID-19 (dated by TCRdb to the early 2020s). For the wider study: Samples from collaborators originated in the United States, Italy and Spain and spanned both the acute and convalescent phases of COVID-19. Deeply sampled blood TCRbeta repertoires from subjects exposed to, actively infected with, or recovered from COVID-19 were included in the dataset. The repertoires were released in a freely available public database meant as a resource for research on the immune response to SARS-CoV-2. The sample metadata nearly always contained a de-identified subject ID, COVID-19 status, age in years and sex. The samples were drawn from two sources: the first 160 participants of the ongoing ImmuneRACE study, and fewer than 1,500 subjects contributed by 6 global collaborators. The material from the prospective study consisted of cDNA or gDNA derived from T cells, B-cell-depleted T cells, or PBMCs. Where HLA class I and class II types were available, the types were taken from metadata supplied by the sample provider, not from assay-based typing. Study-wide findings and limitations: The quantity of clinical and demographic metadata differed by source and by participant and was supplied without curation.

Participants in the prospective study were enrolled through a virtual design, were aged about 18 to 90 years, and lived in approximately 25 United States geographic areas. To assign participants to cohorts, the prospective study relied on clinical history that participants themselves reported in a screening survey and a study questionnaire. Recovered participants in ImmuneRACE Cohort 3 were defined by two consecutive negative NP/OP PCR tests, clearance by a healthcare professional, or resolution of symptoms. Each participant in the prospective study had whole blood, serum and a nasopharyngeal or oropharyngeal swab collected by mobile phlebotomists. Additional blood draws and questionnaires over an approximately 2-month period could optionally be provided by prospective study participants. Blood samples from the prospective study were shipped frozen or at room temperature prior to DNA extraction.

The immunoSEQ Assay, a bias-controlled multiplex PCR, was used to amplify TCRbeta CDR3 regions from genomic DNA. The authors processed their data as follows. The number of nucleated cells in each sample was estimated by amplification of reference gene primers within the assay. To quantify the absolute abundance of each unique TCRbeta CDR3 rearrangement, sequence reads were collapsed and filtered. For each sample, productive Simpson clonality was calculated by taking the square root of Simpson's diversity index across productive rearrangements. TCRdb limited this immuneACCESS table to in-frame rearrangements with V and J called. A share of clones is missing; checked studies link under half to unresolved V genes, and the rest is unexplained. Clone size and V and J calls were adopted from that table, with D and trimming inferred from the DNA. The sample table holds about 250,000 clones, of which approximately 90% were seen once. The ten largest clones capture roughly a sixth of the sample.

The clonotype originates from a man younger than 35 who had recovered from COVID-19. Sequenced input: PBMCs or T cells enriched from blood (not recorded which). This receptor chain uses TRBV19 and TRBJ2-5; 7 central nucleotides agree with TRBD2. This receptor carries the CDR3 CASKPAGMKETQYF. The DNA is TGTGCCAGTAAGCCAGCGGGAATGAAAGAGACCCAGTACTTC. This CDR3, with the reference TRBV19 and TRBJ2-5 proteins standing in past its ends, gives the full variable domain DGGITQSPKYLFRKEGQNVTLSCEQNLNHDAMYWYRQDPGQGLRLIYYSQIVNDFQKGDIAEGYSVSREKKESFPLTVTSAQKNPTAFYLCASKPAGMKETQYFGPGTRLLVL.